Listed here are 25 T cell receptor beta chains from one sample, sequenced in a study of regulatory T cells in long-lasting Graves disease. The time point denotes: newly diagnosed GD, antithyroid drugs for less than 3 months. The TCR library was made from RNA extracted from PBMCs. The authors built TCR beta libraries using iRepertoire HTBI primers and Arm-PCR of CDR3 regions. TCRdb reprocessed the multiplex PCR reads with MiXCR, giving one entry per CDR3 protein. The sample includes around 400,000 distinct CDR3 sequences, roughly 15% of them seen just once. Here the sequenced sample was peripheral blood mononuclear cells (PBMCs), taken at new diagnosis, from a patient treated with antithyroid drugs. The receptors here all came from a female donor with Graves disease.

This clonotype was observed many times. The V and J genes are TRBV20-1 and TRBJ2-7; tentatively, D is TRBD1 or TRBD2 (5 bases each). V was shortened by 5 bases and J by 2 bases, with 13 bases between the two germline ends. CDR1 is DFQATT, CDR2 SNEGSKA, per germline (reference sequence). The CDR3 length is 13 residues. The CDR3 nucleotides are TGCAGTGCTCCCGGGACGGGCCCCTACGAGCAGTACTTC. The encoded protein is CSAPGTGPYEQYF.

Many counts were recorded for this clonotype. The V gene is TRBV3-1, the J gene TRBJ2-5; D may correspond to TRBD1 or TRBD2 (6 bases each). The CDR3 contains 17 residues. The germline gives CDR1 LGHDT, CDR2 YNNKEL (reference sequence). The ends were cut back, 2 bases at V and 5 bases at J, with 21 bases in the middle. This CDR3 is CASSQKGGRGPGETQYF. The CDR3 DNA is TGTGCCAGCAGCCAAAAAGGGGGACGGGGGCCCGGGGAGACCCAGTACTTC.

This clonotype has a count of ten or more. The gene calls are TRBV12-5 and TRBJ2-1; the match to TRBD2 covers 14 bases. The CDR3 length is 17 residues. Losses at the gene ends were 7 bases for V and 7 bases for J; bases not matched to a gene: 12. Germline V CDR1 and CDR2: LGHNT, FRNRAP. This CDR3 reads CASALTSGGAGRNEQFF. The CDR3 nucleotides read TGTGCTAGTGCCTTGACTAGCGGGGGGGCAGGAAGGAATGAGCAGTTCTTC.

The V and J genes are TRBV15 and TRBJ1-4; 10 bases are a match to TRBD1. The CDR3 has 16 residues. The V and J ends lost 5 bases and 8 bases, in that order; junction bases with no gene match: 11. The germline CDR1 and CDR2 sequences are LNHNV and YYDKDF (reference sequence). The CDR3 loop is CATSRGQGGPLEKLFF. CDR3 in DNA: TGTGCCACCAGCCGCGGACAGGGGGGACCATTGGAAAAACTGTTTTTT.

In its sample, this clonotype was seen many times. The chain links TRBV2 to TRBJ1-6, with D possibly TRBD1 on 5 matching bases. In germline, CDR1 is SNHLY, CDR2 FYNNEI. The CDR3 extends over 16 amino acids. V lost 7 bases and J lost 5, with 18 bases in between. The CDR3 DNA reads TGTGCCAGCACCGTAGGAAAGGGGTGGGATAATTCACCCCTCCACTTT. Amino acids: CASTVGKGWDNSPLHF.

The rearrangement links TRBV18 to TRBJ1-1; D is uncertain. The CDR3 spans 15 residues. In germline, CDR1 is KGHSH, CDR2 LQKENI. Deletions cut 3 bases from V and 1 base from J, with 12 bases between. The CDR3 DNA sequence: TGTGCCAGCTCACCTCTTCAACACGGGAACACTGAAGCTTTCTTT. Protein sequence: CASSPLQHGNTEAFF.

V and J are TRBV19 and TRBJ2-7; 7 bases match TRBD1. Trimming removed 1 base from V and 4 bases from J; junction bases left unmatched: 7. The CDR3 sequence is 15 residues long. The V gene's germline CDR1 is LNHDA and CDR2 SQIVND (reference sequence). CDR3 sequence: CASSIVHRGTYEQYF. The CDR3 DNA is TGTGCCAGTAGTATAGTCCACAGGGGTACATACGAGCAGTACTTC.

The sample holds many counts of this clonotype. The CDR3 protein is CASWGLEDEQFF. CDR3 DNA: TGTGCCAGCTGGGGGCTCGAGGATGAGCAGTTCTTC. This chain joins TRBV3-1 and TRBJ2-1, with a possible D match to TRBD1 (6 bases). CDR1 and CDR2 (germline): LGHDT, YNNKEL (reference sequence). V was pared by 8 bases and J by 8 bases, with 13 bases between. The CDR3 contains 12 residues.

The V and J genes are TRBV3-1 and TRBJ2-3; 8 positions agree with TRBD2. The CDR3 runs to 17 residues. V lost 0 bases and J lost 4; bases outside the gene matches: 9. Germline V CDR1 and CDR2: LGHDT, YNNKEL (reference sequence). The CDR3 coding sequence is TGTGCCAGCAGCCAAGATTCTGCGGGGGGCTGGCCAGATACGCAGTATTTT. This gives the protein CASSQDSAGGWPDTQYF.

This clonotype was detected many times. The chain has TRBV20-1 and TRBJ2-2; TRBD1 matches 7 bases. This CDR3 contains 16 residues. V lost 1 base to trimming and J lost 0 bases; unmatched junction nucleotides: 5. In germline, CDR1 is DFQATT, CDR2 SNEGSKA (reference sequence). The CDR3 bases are TGCAGTGCTAGAGGAGGAACAGGGGCGAACACCGGGGAGCTGTTTTTT. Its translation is CSARGGTGANTGELFF.

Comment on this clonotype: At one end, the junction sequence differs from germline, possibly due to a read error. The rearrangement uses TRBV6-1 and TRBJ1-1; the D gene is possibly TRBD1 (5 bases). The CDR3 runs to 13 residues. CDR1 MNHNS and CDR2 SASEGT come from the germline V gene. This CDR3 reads CASRDSQNTEAFF. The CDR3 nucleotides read TGTGCCAGCAGAGACAGCCAGAACACTGAGGCTTTCTTT.

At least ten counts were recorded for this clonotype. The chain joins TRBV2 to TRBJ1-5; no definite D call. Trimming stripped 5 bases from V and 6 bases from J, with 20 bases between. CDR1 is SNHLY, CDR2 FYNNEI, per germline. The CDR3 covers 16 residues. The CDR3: CASSPTKRAVAQPQHF. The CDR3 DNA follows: TGTGCCAGCAGTCCTACTAAAAGGGCCGTTGCTCAGCCCCAGCATTTT.

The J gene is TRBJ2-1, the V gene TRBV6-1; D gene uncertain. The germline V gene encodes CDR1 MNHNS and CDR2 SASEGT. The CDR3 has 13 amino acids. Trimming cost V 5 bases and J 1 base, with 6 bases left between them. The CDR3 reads CASSQLSYNEQFF. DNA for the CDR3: TGTGCCAGCAGTCAACTATCCTACAATGAGCAGTTCTTC.

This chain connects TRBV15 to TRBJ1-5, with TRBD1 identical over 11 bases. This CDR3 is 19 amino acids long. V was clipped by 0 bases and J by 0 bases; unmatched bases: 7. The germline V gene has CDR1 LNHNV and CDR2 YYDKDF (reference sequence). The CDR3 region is CATSRDWTGGFGSNQPQHF. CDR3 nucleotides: TGTGCCACCAGCAGAGATTGGACAGGGGGCTTTGGTAGCAATCAGCCCCAGCATTTT.

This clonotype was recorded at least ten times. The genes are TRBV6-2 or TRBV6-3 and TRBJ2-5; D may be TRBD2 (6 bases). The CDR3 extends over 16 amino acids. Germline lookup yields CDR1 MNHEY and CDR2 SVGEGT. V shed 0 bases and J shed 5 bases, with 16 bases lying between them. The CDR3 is CASSYSSGSFGETQYF. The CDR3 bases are TGTGCCAGCAGTTACTCTTCCGGGAGTTTCGGGGAGACCCAGTACTTC.

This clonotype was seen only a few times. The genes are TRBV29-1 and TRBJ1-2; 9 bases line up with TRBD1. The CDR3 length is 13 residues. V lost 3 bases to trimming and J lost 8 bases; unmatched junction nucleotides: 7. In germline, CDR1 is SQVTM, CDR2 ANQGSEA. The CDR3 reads CSVEGQGSYGYTF. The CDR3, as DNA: TGCAGCGTTGAGGGACAGGGCTCTTACGGCTACACCTTC. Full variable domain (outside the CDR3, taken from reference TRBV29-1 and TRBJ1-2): SAVISQKPSRDICQRGTSLTIQCQVDSQVTMMFWYRQQPGQSLTLIATANQGSEATYESGFVIDKFPISRPNLTFSTLTVSNMSPEDSSIYLCSVEGQGSYGYTFGSGTRLTVV.

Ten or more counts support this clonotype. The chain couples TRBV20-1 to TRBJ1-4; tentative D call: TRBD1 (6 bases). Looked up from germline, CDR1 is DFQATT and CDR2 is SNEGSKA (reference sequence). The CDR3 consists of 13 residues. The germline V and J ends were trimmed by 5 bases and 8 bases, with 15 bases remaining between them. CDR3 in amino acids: CSASPGAAEKLFF. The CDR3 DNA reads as TGCAGTGCTTCTCCGGGGGCCGCCGAAAAACTGTTTTTT.

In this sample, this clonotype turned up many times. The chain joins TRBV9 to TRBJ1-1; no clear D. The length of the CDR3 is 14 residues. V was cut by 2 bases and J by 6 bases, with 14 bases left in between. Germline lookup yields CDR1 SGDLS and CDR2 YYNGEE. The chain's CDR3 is CASSVDGRAAEAFF. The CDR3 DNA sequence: TGTGCCAGCAGCGTGGACGGAAGAGCGGCTGAAGCTTTCTTT. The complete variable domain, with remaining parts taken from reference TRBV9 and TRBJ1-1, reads DSGVTQTPKHLITATGQRVTLRCSPRSGDLSVYWYQQSLDQGLQFLIQYYNGEERAKGNILERFSAQQFPDLHSELNLSSLELGDSALYFCASSVDGRAAEAFFGQGTRLTVV.

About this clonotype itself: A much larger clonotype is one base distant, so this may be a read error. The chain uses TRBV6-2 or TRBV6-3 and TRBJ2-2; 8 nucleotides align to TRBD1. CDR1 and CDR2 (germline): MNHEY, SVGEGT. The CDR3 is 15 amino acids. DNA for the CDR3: TGTACCAGCAGGCCGGGACAGGCCCTCACCGGGGAGCTGTTTTTT. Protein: CTSRPGQALTGELFF.

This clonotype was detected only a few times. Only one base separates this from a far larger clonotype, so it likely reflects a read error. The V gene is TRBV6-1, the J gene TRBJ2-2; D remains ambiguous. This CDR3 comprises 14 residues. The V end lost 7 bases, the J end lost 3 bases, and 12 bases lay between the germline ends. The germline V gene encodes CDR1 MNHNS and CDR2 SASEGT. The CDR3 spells CASNYSVDTGELFF. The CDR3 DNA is TGTGCCAGCAATTACTCTGTGGACACCGGGGAGCTGTTTTTT.

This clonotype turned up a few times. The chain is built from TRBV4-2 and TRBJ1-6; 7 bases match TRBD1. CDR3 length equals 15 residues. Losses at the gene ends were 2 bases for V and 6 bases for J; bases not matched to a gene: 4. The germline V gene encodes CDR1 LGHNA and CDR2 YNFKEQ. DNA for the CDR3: TGTGCCAGCAGCCAACCGGGACAGCTTAATTCACCCCTCCACTTT. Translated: CASSQPGQLNSPLHF.

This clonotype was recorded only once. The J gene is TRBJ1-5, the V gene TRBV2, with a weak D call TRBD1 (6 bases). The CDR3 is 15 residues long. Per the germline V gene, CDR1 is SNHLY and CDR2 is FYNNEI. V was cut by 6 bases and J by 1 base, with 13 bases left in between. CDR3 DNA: TGTGCCAGCAGAGACAACAGGGCCAGCAATCAGCCCCAGCATTTT. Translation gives CASRDNRASNQPQHF.

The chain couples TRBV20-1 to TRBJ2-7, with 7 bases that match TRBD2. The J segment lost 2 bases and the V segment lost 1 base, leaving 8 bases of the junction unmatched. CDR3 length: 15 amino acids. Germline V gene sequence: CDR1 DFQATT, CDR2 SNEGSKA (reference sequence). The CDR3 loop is CSARGGGGPPYEQYF. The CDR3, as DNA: TGCAGTGCTAGAGGGGGGGGAGGGCCCCCCTACGAGCAGTACTTC.

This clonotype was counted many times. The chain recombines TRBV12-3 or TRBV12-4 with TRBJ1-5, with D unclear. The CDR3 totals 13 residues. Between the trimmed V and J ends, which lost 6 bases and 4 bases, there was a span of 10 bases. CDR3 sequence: CASRFRRNQPQHF. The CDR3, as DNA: TGTGCCAGCAGATTCCGGCGTAATCAGCCCCAGCATTTT.

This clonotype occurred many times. CDR3 bases: TGTGCCAGCTCGGCCCCTTACGAGCAGTACTTC. This sequence encodes CASSAPYEQYF. The chain recombines TRBV2 with TRBJ2-7; D unresolved. CDR3 length: 11 amino acids. Trimming left V 8 bases short and J 4 bases short, with 9 bases between. Germline CDR1 SNHLY, CDR2 FYNNEI.